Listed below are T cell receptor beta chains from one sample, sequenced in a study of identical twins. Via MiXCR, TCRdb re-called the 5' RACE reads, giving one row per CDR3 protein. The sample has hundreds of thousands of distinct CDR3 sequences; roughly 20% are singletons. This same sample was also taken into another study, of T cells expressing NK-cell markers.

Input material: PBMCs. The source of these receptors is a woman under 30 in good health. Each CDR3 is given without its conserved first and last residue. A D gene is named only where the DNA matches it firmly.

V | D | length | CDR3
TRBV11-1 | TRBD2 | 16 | ASSRSVGPAGVLNEQF
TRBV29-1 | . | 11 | SVGLLNTGELF
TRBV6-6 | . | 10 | ASRDNPYEQY
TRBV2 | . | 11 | ASNLDGDSPLH
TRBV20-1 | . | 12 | SAREGSEIGGYT
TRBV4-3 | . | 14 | ASSQDGTLAYNEQF
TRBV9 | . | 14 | ASSPHRGRNTGELF
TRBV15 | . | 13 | ATSRGGRSADTQY
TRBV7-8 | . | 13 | ASSLLGTTGYTIY
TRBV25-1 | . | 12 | ASSAVSSTDTQY
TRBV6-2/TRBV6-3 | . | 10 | ASSYPPETQY